The 10 T cell receptor beta chains in this list originate from one sample, sequenced in a study of PD-1 blockade in classical Hodgkin lymphoma. Every patient had relapsed following autologous stem cell transplantation, and cohorts differed in brentuximab vedotin exposure. This table comes from immunoSEQ multiplex PCR, and its TCRdb copy is limited to in-frame clones, with some not included. The top ten clones hold more than 6.5% of a sample with 37,000 or so clones, roughly 88% of them seen once. Sequences were derived from peripheral blood mononuclear cells (PBMCs), sampled before the second cycle of nivolumab. These receptors were taken from a human donor with classical Hodgkin lymphoma.

The CDR3 here is CASSQEFGDRAPYEQYF. The CDR3 bases are TGTGCCAGCAGCCAAGAGTTTGGGGACAGGGCCCCTTACGAGCAGTACTTC. This chain uses TRBV14 with TRBJ2-7; TRBD1 matches 9 bases. The CDR3 contains 17 residues. Trimming at V came to 0 bases and at J to 4 bases, leaving 10 bases not matched to a gene. The V gene's germline CDR1 is SGHDN and CDR2 FVKESK.

This chain joins TRBV5-1 and TRBJ1-5; D not resolved. The germline gives CDR1 SGHRS, CDR2 YFSETQ. This CDR3 has 14 amino acids. The ends were cut back, 0 bases at V and 10 bases at J, with 14 bases in the middle. Here the CDR3 reads CASSLEAGQIPQHF. DNA of the CDR3: TGCGCCAGCAGCTTGGAAGCAGGTCAGATTCCCCAGCATTTT.

This rearrangement joins TRBV9 to TRBJ1-1; D perhaps matches TRBD1 (5 bases). The V gene's germline CDR1 is SGDLS and CDR2 YYNGEE. The V end lost 1 base, the J end lost 4 bases, and 26 bases lay between the germline ends. The CDR3 length is 19 residues. CDR3 loop: CASSVSTGTHGIPGTEAFF. CDR3 DNA: TGTGCCAGCAGCGTAAGCACCGGGACCCACGGTATTCCAGGCACTGAAGCTTTCTTT.

J is TRBJ2-5 and V is TRBV27; the D gene is possibly TRBD1 (6 bases). Germline V CDR1 and CDR2: MNHEY, SMNVEV (reference sequence). V lost 2 bases, J lost 9 bases, and 13 bases lay in between. The CDR3 has 13 residues. CDR3 DNA sequence: TGTGCCAGCAGTTTAAAACAGGGAGTGTCCCAGTACTTC. Its translation is CASSLKQGVSQYF.

The V call is TRBV28, the J call TRBJ1-2, with a possible D match to TRBD1 (5 bases). CDR3 length equals 16 residues. Trimming removed 6 bases from V and 3 bases from J, with 20 bases in between. The germline CDR1 and CDR2 sequences are MDHEN and SYDVKM. The DNA of the CDR3 is TGTGCCAGCAGCGCTACAGGTCGTGAGGGGTACTATGGCTACACCTTC. This gives the protein CASSATGREGYYGYTF.

The chain links TRBV4-2 to TRBJ2-4; 9 nucleotides align to TRBD2. The CDR3 totals 17 residues. In germline, CDR1 is LGHNA, CDR2 YNFKEQ. V lost 0 bases to trimming and J lost 2 bases; unmatched junction nucleotides: 5. The CDR3: CASSQDGGRGTKNIQYF. The CDR3 nucleotides are TGTGCCAGCAGCCAAGACGGCGGGAGGGGAACCAAAAACATTCAGTACTTC.

The J gene is TRBJ1-5, the V gene TRBV19; tentative D call: TRBD1 (6 bases). The CDR3 is 14 amino acids. V lost 6 bases and J lost 3, with 12 bases in between. Germline CDR1 and CDR2: LNHDA and SQIVND (reference sequence). This CDR3 is CASRETGYNQPQHF. The CDR3 DNA sequence: TGTGCCAGTAGGGAAACAGGGTACAATCAGCCCCAGCATTTT.

CDR3 sequence (DNA): TGTGCCAGCAGCGTAGAGGGACGGTACTATGGCTACACCTTC. Translated: CASSVEGRYYGYTF. V is TRBV9 and J is TRBJ1-2; TRBD1 is a possible D gene (5 bases). This CDR3 contains 14 residues. The germline gives CDR1 SGDLS, CDR2 YYNGEE. With 0 bases removed from V and 3 bases from J, the gap between germline ends came to 9 bases.

The chain joins TRBV6-1 to TRBJ1-5; 9 bases are a match to TRBD1. V lost 6 bases, J lost 3 bases, and 3 bases stayed unmatched. CDR1 is MNHNS, CDR2 SASEGT, per germline. The CDR3 runs to 14 residues. The CDR3 here is CASSGTGLNQPQHF. The CDR3, as DNA: TGTGCCAGCAGCGGGACAGGGCTCAATCAGCCCCAGCATTTT.

The V gene is TRBV6-5, the J gene TRBJ2-3; D might be TRBD1 or TRBD2, each matching 5 bases. This CDR3 region has 15 residues. Trimming removed 1 base at V and 0 bases at J, with 8 bases between. The germline CDR1 and CDR2 sequences are MNHEY and SVGAGI. The CDR3: CASSYFRDSTDTQYF. The CDR3 DNA sequence: TGTGCCAGCAGTTACTTCCGGGACAGCACAGATACGCAGTATTTT.